Listed here is a single TCR beta chain. What it recognizes is unknown. CDR3 length: 15 residues. V was pared by 6 bases and J by 3 bases, with 14 bases between. CDR1 and CDR2 from the germline V gene are SNHLY and FYNNEI. Time point in this sample: cycle 4 day 1 (C4D1), after 5 to 7 weeks of nivolumab. No patient escaped relapse after autologous stem cell transplantation, and brentuximab vedotin exposure varied. The data derive from a study of PD-1 blockade in classical Hodgkin lymphoma. The study, taken as a whole, reports: Lower baseline TCR diversity marked trial partial responders and progressors.

Repertoires were generated with immunoSEQ multiplex PCR, while TCRdb's copy carries only in-frame clones and drops some. The table lists 100,000 or so clones, roughly nine tenths of them singletons, with approximately 3% in the top ten. This chain uses TRBV2 with TRBJ1-4; D gene unclear. The sample consisted of peripheral blood mononuclear cells (PBMCs), taken before the fourth cycle of nivolumab. The TCR was taken from a human donor with classical Hodgkin lymphoma. CDR3 nucleotides: TGTGCCAGCAGGGGAAATCCAGCACCTAATGAAAAACTGTTTTTT. Protein: CASRGNPAPNEKLFF.